Sequencing of this TCR beta chain was carried out in a study of CD8 T cells in Susac syndrome. The authors sequenced TCR beta from blood CD8+ and CD4+ T cells. The multiple sclerosis control group was made up of treatment-naive patients with stable or active relapsing-remitting disease. Negative isolation was used for CD8+ and CD4+ T cells, and FACS enrichment was applied to TEMRA cells. The germline gives CDR1 SGHDN, CDR2 FVKESK. The CDR3 extends over 12 amino acids. The V end lost 3 bases, the J end lost 5 bases, and 6 bases lay between the germline ends. The authors reverse transcribed roughly 0.5 to 1 ug RNA with random hexamers. It was immunoSEQ multiplex PCR that amplified TCR beta CDR3 across 54 Vbeta and 13 Jbeta. TCRdb re-called the immunoSEQ multiplex PCR reads with MiXCR, one entry per CDR3 protein. The repertoire consists of some 200,000 distinct CDR3 sequences, with roughly 96% occurring once and the leading ten covering 0.085% to 0.095%.

This chain links TRBV14 with TRBJ2-3; TRBD2 is a possible D gene (5 bases). This TCR derives from a human donor with multiple sclerosis. Sequenced material: CD4+ T cells from PBMCs. Here the CDR3 DNA reads TGTGCCAGCAGCCAGGCGGGAGATACGCAGTATTTT. Translated: CASSQAGDTQYF.